A selection of T cell receptor beta chains follows, all from one sample in a study of T cells after yellow fever vaccination. TCRdb itself ran the 5' RACE reads through MiXCR, one entry per CDR3 protein. The table lists roughly 32,000 distinct CDR3 sequences, approximately 7% of them singletons. The sample was PBMCs, either bulk or a sorted T-cell subset (CD4+, CD8+, memory, or dextramer-sorted; not recorded which), taken on the day of the first yellow fever vaccination. All receptors derive from a man between 18 and 29 years old who received the YFV17D yellow fever vaccine. Each CDR3 is given with its conserved first and last residue. D genes are given only for firm matches. Some rows mark clone size as missing; the rest say once, few, many or name a class of expanded clone.

CDR3aa: CAWSALLAGGFNEQFF; CDR3nt: TGTGCCTGGAGTGCCTTACTAGCGGGGGGCTTCAATGAGCAGTTCTTC; j_gene: TRBJ2-1; v_gene: TRBV30; abundance: many; d_gene: TRBD2
CDR3aa: CASSIYGGSYNEQFF; CDR3nt: TGTGCCAGTAGTATTTACGGGGGATCCTACAATGAGCAGTTCTTC; j_gene: TRBJ2-1; v_gene: TRBV19; abundance: few; d_gene: .
CDR3aa: CSAEGGDDNQPQHF; CDR3nt: TGCAGCGCCGAGGGAGGGGATGATAATCAGCCCCAGCATTTT; j_gene: TRBJ1-5; v_gene: TRBV29-1; abundance: many; d_gene: .
CDR3aa: CASSSRRTDTQYF; CDR3nt: TGTGCCAGCAGCTCCAGACGCACAGATACGCAGTATTTT; j_gene: TRBJ2-3; v_gene: TRBV7-2; abundance: .; d_gene: .
CDR3aa: CASSPGTSFFHEQFF; CDR3nt: TGTGCCAGCAGTCCCGGGACTAGCTTCTTCCATGAGCAGTTCTTC; j_gene: TRBJ2-1; v_gene: TRBV6-4; abundance: many; d_gene: TRBD2
CDR3aa: CASSLEAGSGYTF; CDR3nt: TGTGCCAGCAGCTTAGAGGCAGGGAGTGGCTACACCTTC; j_gene: TRBJ1-2; v_gene: TRBV7-3; abundance: .; d_gene: .
CDR3aa: CASTPYEGSSGNTIYF; CDR3nt: TGTGCCAGCACCCCTTACGAGGGGAGCTCTGGAAACACCATATATTTT; j_gene: TRBJ1-3; v_gene: TRBV7-3; abundance: many; d_gene: .
CDR3aa: CASSILQGGELFF; CDR3nt: TGTGCCAGTAGTATCCTCCAGGGAGGGGAGCTGTTTTTT; j_gene: TRBJ2-2; v_gene: TRBV19; abundance: few; d_gene: .
CDR3aa: CASSPHSGAIYEQYF; CDR3nt: TGTGCCAGCAGTCCCCATAGCGGGGCAATCTACGAGCAGTACTTC; j_gene: TRBJ2-7; v_gene: TRBV27; abundance: many; d_gene: TRBD2
CDR3aa: CASSSYNSPLHF; CDR3nt: TGTGCCAGCAGCTCCTATAATTCACCCCTCCACTTT; j_gene: TRBJ1-6; v_gene: TRBV7-2; abundance: many; d_gene: .